These 28 T cell receptor beta chains were sequenced from one sample in a study of shared clonotypes between healthy human individuals. Generated by immunoSEQ multiplex PCR, the TCRdb table keeps only in-frame clones and is missing some. The table has roughly 2,300,000 clones, just under 95% seen once. The sequencing input was naive CD4+ T cells from PBMCs. Specified subset: CD45RA+ positively selected. These receptors originate from a man between 18 and 29 years old in good health. Some clones in this sample may be carry-over from other donors' samples.

This clone has just one count. This chain joins TRBV7-2 and TRBJ2-7; 9 nucleotides line up with TRBD2. Losses at the gene ends were 5 bases for V and 5 bases for J; bases not matched to a gene: 7. In germline, CDR1 is SGHTA, CDR2 FQGNSA. The CDR3 consists of 14 residues. The CDR3, as DNA: TGTGCCAGCAGCCTTAGCGGGAGCATCAACGAGCAGTACTTC. Protein sequence: CASSLSGSINEQYF.

This clone appeared a few times. This CDR3 is CSVATGGTEAFF. The DNA of the CDR3 is TGCAGCGTAGCAACAGGGGGCACTGAAGCTTTCTTT. The J gene is TRBJ1-1, the V gene TRBV29-1; TRBD1 aligns across 8 bases. There are 12 residues in the CDR3. The germline V gene encodes CDR1 SQVTM and CDR2 ANQGSEA. Losses at the gene ends were 6 bases for V and 4 bases for J; bases not matched to a gene: 4.

The V gene is TRBV6-5, the J gene TRBJ2-6; a possible D gene is TRBD2 (5 bases). The CDR3 is 16 amino acids. Trimming removed 4 bases from V and 0 bases from J, with 10 bases in between. Per the germline V gene, CDR1 is MNHEY and CDR2 is SVGAGI. DNA for the CDR3: TGTGCCAGCAGTTCGGGGTCCAACTCTGGGGCCAACGTCCTGACTTTC. Translation: CASSSGSNSGANVLTF.

The chain combines TRBV27 with TRBJ2-1; either TRBD1 or TRBD2 may fit D (5 bases each). Between the trimmed V and J ends, which lost 6 bases and 5 bases, there was a span of 17 bases. Germline CDR1 reads MNHEY; CDR2 reads SMNVEV (reference sequence). There are 15 residues in the CDR3. The CDR3, as DNA: TGTGCCAGCAGCCCACCGGGGACGGGGAACAATGAGCAGTTCTTC. Amino acid sequence: CASSPPGTGNNEQFF.

This chain uses TRBV7-2 with TRBJ2-3, with D unresolved. Trimming left V 8 bases short and J 9 bases short, with 12 bases between. The germline V gene has CDR1 SGHTA and CDR2 FQGNSA. The CDR3 totals 11 residues. This chain's CDR3 is CASGLLGTQYF. CDR3 sequence (DNA): TGTGCCAGCGGGCTTTTGGGGACGCAGTATTTT.

This clone has only one observation. V gene TRBV28 combines with J gene TRBJ1-2; D is perhaps TRBD1 (5 bases). The ends were cut back, 2 bases at V and 4 bases at J, with 11 bases in the middle. This CDR3 region has 14 residues. Germline values: CDR1 MDHEN, CDR2 SYDVKM. In nucleotides, the CDR3 is TGTGCCAGCAGTTTACAGGGAATAGGCTATGGCTACACCTTC. The encoded protein is CASSLQGIGYGYTF.

V and J are TRBV6-1 and TRBJ1-2; D may be TRBD1 (6 bases). The CDR3 spans 13 residues. Trimming stripped 6 bases from V and 4 bases from J, with 12 bases between. Germline CDR1 and CDR2: MNHNS and SASEGT. The DNA of the CDR3 is TGTGCCAGCAGAGCAGGACAGTCCTATGGCTACACCTTC. Encoded protein: CASRAGQSYGYTF.

Concerning this clone: In the same sample, other DNA sequences code for this CDR3. The rearrangement links TRBV6-5 to TRBJ1-2; D possibly corresponds to TRBD1 (5 bases). This CDR3 has 13 residues. Germline V CDR1 and CDR2: MNHEY, SVGAGI. Trimming left V 0 bases short and J 4 bases short, with 6 bases between. Here the CDR3 DNA reads TGTGCCAGCAGTTACTCGGGGGGCTATGGCTACACCTTC. It is translated as CASSYSGGYGYTF.

In regard to this clone: Other DNA sequences within the sample encode an identical CDR3. The V gene is TRBV7-3, the J gene TRBJ2-5; D is uncertain. Trimming took off 2 bases at V and 2 bases at J, with 6 bases between the two ends. The CDR3 runs 13 residues. The germline gives CDR1 SGHTA, CDR2 FQGTGA. The DNA for the CDR3 is TGTGCCAGCAGCTTACTCGTTCAAGAGACCCAGTACTTC. This translates into CASSLLVQETQYF. The full variable domain, in which reference TRBV7-3 and TRBJ2-5 provide the parts outside the CDR3, is GAGVSQTPSNKVTEKGKYVELRCDPISGHTALYWYRQSLGQGPEFLIYFQGTGAADDSGLPNDRFFAVRPEGSVSTLKIQRTERGDSAVYLCASSLLVQETQYFGPGTRLLVL.

The chain employs TRBV9 and TRBJ1-2; D is uncertain. The CDR3 has 13 amino acids. From germline, CDR1 is SGDLS and CDR2 YYNGEE. The germline V and J ends were trimmed by 7 bases and 5 bases, with 15 bases remaining between them. In DNA, the CDR3 is TGTGCCAGCTACAGTGATTTGACTTATGGCTACACCTTC. Residues: CASYSDLTYGYTF.

This sequence joins TRBV11-2 and TRBJ1-1; TRBD1 is a possible D gene (5 bases). CDR3 size: 15 residues. Deletions cut 4 bases from V and 2 bases from J, with 14 bases between. Germline CDR1 is SGHAT and CDR2 is FQNNGV. CDR3 in amino acids: CASSYIPGVNTEAFF. The CDR3 DNA follows: TGTGCCAGCAGCTACATCCCGGGGGTCAACACTGAAGCTTTCTTT.

The chain has TRBV28 and TRBJ1-3; maybe TRBD1 (6 bases). The CDR3 loop spans 14 amino acids. Germline assignment: CDR1 MDHEN and CDR2 SYDVKM. The V end lost 6 bases, the J end lost 1 base, and 10 bases lay between the germline ends. The CDR3 sequence: CASRKGGSGNTIYF. The CDR3 DNA reads TGTGCCAGCAGAAAAGGGGGATCTGGAAACACCATATATTTT.

V is TRBV5-1 and J is TRBJ2-2, with 8 nucleotides matching TRBD1. The germline V gene encodes CDR1 SGHRS and CDR2 YFSETQ. This CDR3 has 15 residues. V lost 4 bases, J lost 7 bases, and 9 bases stayed unmatched. CDR3 in DNA: TGCGCCAGCAGCACCGGAAACAGGGGGAGCGGGGAGCTGTTTTTT. Translated: CASSTGNRGSGELFF.

The chain employs TRBV9 and TRBJ2-1; tentative D call: TRBD2 (6 bases). Trimming stripped 2 bases from V and 8 bases from J, with 14 bases between. CDR3 length: 14 amino acids. In germline, CDR1 is SGDLS, CDR2 YYNGEE. CDR3: CASSVGSENHEQFF. The CDR3 bases are TGTGCCAGCAGCGTCGGGAGTGAGAACCATGAGCAGTTCTTC.

The chain employs TRBV30 and TRBJ2-3; 9 bases agree with TRBD2. The V gene end was trimmed by 2 bases and the J gene end by 2 bases; junction bases not matched to a gene: 2. Germline V gene data show CDR1 as GTSNPN and CDR2 as SVGIG (reference sequence). This CDR3 comprises 14 residues. In DNA, the CDR3 is TGTGCCTGGAGTATAGCGGGAGCCACAGATACGCAGTATTTT. Protein: CAWSIAGATDTQYF. Variable domain in full (rest from reference TRBV30 and TRBJ2-3): SQTIHQWPATLVQPVGSPLSLECTVEGTSNPNLYWYRQAAGRGLQLLFYSVGIGQISSEVPQNLSASRPQDRQFILSSKKLLLSDSGFYLCAWSIAGATDTQYFGPGTRLTVL.

This clone was recorded only once. The CDR3 sequence: CASSQLGATSYEQYF. DNA for the CDR3: TGTGCCAGCAGCCAATTAGGGGCCACTAGCTACGAGCAGTACTTC. The chain uses TRBV4-2 and TRBJ2-7; possibly TRBD1 or TRBD2 for D (5 bases each). There are 15 residues in the CDR3. Looked up from germline, CDR1 is LGHNA and CDR2 is YNFKEQ. V was cut by 2 bases and J by 3 bases, with 14 bases left in between.

The chain combines TRBV6-1 with TRBJ1-1; no firm D call. The germline V and J ends were trimmed by 7 bases and 1 base, with 10 bases remaining between them. Germline V CDR1 and CDR2: MNHNS, SASEGT. The CDR3 totals 13 residues. CDR3 in DNA: TGTGCCAGCATCCGAACACCGAACACTGAAGCTTTCTTT. It encodes CASIRTPNTEAFF.

The chain has TRBV6-5 and TRBJ1-2; the D gene is possibly TRBD1 (5 bases). CDR3 length equals 15 residues. Germline V gene data show CDR1 as MNHEY and CDR2 as SVGAGI. V lost 5 bases and J 4 bases, leaving 17 bases between the germline ends. CDR3 in amino acids: CASSTPKGSSYGYTF. Written as DNA, the CDR3 is TGTGCCAGCAGTACCCCAAAGGGGTCTTCCTATGGCTACACCTTC.

Comments on this clone: Other DNA sequences in the same sample also yield this CDR3. The chain uses TRBV5-1 and TRBJ2-7, with a possible D match to TRBD1 (5 bases). CDR1 and CDR2 (germline): SGHRS, YFSETQ. The V end lost 0 bases, the J end lost 3 bases, and 10 bases lay between the germline ends. This CDR3 comprises 14 residues. CDR3 nucleotide sequence: TGCGCCAGCAGCTTGGCCCTGCAGGGCTACGAGCAGTACTTC. This translates into CASSLALQGYEQYF.

The V and J genes are TRBV2 and TRBJ2-3; 12 nucleotides agree with TRBD2. The CDR3 loop spans 16 amino acids. Germline V lookup: CDR1 SNHLY, CDR2 FYNNEI. The junction had 10 bases not matched to a gene; V was cut back by 5 bases and J by 7 bases. In DNA form, the CDR3 reads TGTGCCAGCAGTTACGGACTAGCGGGGCCCGGCTATACGCAGTATTTT. It codes for CASSYGLAGPGYTQYF.

The rearrangement uses TRBV5-1 and TRBJ2-5, with a tentative D call TRBD2 (7 bases). This CDR3 is 15 amino acids long. V lost 3 bases and J lost 5, with 17 bases in between. Germline CDR1 reads SGHRS; CDR2 reads YFSETQ. CDR3 DNA: TGCGCCAGCAGCTCACAAGGGGGGGCTCAGGAGACCCAGTACTTC. Translating gives CASSSQGGAQETQYF.

V gene TRBV7-9 combines with J gene TRBJ2-7, with TRBD1 matching 7 bases. The J segment lost 2 bases and the V segment lost 0 bases, leaving 13 bases of the junction unmatched. Germline lookup yields CDR1 SEHNR and CDR2 FQNEAQ (reference sequence). This CDR3 has 18 residues. DNA for the CDR3: TGTGCCAGCAGCTTAGCGGTTGGGACCGGGACAGCCACCTACGAGCAGTACTTC. The encoded protein is CASSLAVGTGTATYEQYF.

The V gene is TRBV5-1, the J gene TRBJ2-7, with 11 bases that match TRBD2. The V gene's germline CDR1 is SGHRS and CDR2 YFSETQ. Germline trimming cut 5 bases from V and 2 bases from J; bases unmatched to any gene: 6. This CDR3 spans 15 amino acids. CDR3 bases: TGCGCCAGCAGAGCGGGACTAGCGGAAACCTACGAGCAGTACTTC. Residues: CASRAGLAETYEQYF.

Concerning this clone: The same CDR3 also results from other DNA sequences found in this sample. J is TRBJ2-5 and V is TRBV2; D is unresolved. The CDR3 is 12 amino acids. Germline V gene data show CDR1 as SNHLY and CDR2 as FYNNEI. Between the trimmed V and J ends, which lost 4 bases and 1 base, there was a span of 4 bases. The CDR3 loop reads CASSVSQETQYF. DNA for the CDR3: TGTGCCAGCAGTGTAAGCCAAGAGACCCAGTACTTC.

The chain links TRBV9 to TRBJ1-2; D is unresolved. V shed 0 bases and J shed 5 bases, with 11 bases lying between them. The CDR3 extends over 14 amino acids. CDR1 is SGDLS, CDR2 YYNGEE, per germline. The CDR3 sequence is CASSVETGGYGYTF. The CDR3 region has the DNA TGTGCCAGCAGCGTAGAGACGGGCGGATATGGCTACACCTTC.

The chain recombines TRBV9 with TRBJ1-1; 7 nucleotides match TRBD1. CDR1 and CDR2 from the germline V gene are SGDLS and YYNGEE. CDR3 length: 15 residues. V gave up 4 bases and J gave up 3 bases; unmatched junction bases: 9. CDR3 loop: CASSPKTGLDTEAFF. For the CDR3, the DNA is TGTGCCAGCAGCCCCAAGACAGGGTTGGACACTGAAGCTTTCTTT.

This clone occurred a few times. The chain combines TRBV7-2 with TRBJ1-2; D perhaps matches TRBD1 (5 bases). The germline gives CDR1 SGHTA, CDR2 FQGNSA. The germline V and J ends were trimmed by 1 base and 4 bases, with 7 bases remaining between them. The CDR3 contains 13 residues. DNA for the CDR3: TGTGCCAGCAGCTTAGGCAGGGTCTATGGCTACACCTTC. As protein: CASSLGRVYGYTF.

The chain links TRBV29-1 to TRBJ2-7; 10 positions match TRBD2. The V gene's germline CDR1 is SQVTM and CDR2 ANQGSEA. CDR3 length: 13 residues. V gave up 3 bases and J gave up 7 bases; unmatched junction bases: 6. This CDR3 is CSVEEREGWEQYF. CDR3 DNA sequence: TGCAGCGTTGAGGAGCGGGAGGGCTGGGAGCAGTACTTC.